A selection of T cell receptor beta chains follows, all from one sample in a study of Graves' ophthalmopathy and Graves' hyperthyroidism. TCRdb processed the multiplex PCR reads anew with MiXCR; each CDR3 protein has one entry. The repertoire holds approximately 700,000 distinct CDR3 sequences, 35% to 50% seen once, with less than 55% in the top ten. The sample taken for sequencing was peripheral blood. These receptors originate from an adult man with Graves' ophthalmopathy. Each CDR3 is given with its conserved first and last residue. Fields, in order: J gene, D gene, clone size, V gene, CDR3 DNA, CDR3 protein. D genes are given only for firm matches. Some rows have no size entry. The others give once, few or many, or a class for an expanded clone.

j_call: TRBJ1-1; d_call: NA; clone_size: many; v_call: TRBV10-3; cdr3_nt: TGTGCCATCAGACACCCCGAGGGGACTGAAGCTTTCTTT; cdr3_aa: CAIRHPEGTEAFF
j_call: TRBJ1-6; d_call: NA; clone_size: NA; v_call: TRBV9; cdr3_nt: TGTGCCAGCAGTTTGCTTATGGGTAGGAGCTCCTATAATTCACCCCTCCACTTT; cdr3_aa: CASSLLMGRSSYNSPLHF
j_call: TRBJ1-2; d_call: NA; clone_size: NA; v_call: TRBV7-2; cdr3_nt: TGTGCCAGCAGCTTATGGGAGGGCGGGGGATATGGCTACACCTTC; cdr3_aa: CASSLWEGGGYGYTF
j_call: TRBJ2-7; d_call: TRBD1; clone_size: NA; v_call: TRBV9; cdr3_nt: TGTGCCAGCTCACGGACAGGGGGCGGTGGTCTCTACGAGCAGTACTTC; cdr3_aa: CASSRTGGGGLYEQYF
j_call: TRBJ1-4; d_call: NA; clone_size: NA; v_call: TRBV7-9; cdr3_nt: TGTGCCAGCAGCCAAGATGAGGTGGGGGTTTTGGAAAAACTGTTTTTT; cdr3_aa: CASSQDEVGVLEKLFF
j_call: TRBJ1-5; d_call: NA; clone_size: NA; v_call: TRBV5-4; cdr3_nt: TGTGCCAGCAGTAGGATCGGCGGAGACGATCAGCCCCAGCATTTT; cdr3_aa: CASSRIGGDDQPQHF
j_call: TRBJ2-5; d_call: TRBD2; clone_size: NA; v_call: TRBV7-9; cdr3_nt: TGTGCCAGCAGCCGGACTAGCGGGAGGATGGTAGAGACCCAGTACTTC; cdr3_aa: CASSRTSGRMVETQYF
j_call: TRBJ2-7; d_call: NA; clone_size: once; v_call: TRBV5-1; cdr3_nt: TGCGCCAGCAGCCCCGGGGGAGGGGGCACCTACTACGAGCAGTACTTC; cdr3_aa: CASSPGGGGTYYEQYF
j_call: TRBJ2-7; d_call: NA; clone_size: few; v_call: TRBV7-2; cdr3_nt: TGTGCCAGCAGCTTAGCGTCCTTCGGTCTTACCTACGAGCAGTACTTC; cdr3_aa: CASSLASFGLTYEQYF
j_call: TRBJ1-2; d_call: TRBD1; clone_size: few; v_call: TRBV20-1; cdr3_nt: TGCAGTGCTAGAGGGACAGGGGGCTATGGCTACACCTTC; cdr3_aa: CSARGTGGYGYTF
j_call: TRBJ2-7; d_call: NA; clone_size: NA; v_call: TRBV11-2; cdr3_nt: TGTGCCAGCAGCCCACTAATCTACGAGCAGTACTTC; cdr3_aa: CASSPLIYEQYF
j_call: TRBJ1-1; d_call: NA; clone_size: NA; v_call: TRBV2; cdr3_nt: TGTGCCAGCAGCCGCGACAAGGGGCACACTGAAGCTTTCTTT; cdr3_aa: CASSRDKGHTEAFF
j_call: TRBJ1-2; d_call: NA; clone_size: many; v_call: TRBV29-1; cdr3_nt: TGCAGCGCCCTGGAACCGAATGGCTACACCTTC; cdr3_aa: CSALEPNGYTF
j_call: TRBJ2-3; d_call: NA; clone_size: NA; v_call: TRBV5-1; cdr3_nt: TGCGCCAGCAGACTCACCGGGGGCGGGGCAGATACGCAGTATTTT; cdr3_aa: CASRLTGGGADTQYF
j_call: TRBJ2-7; d_call: TRBD1; clone_size: NA; v_call: TRBV29-1; cdr3_nt: TGCAGCGTTGACAGGGGGCCCGGGGAGCAGTACTTC; cdr3_aa: CSVDRGPGEQYF
j_call: TRBJ1-2; d_call: TRBD1; clone_size: NA; v_call: TRBV19; cdr3_nt: TGTGCCAGTAGTAAGGGGACAGGGGGCGTCTATGGCTACACCTTC; cdr3_aa: CASSKGTGGVYGYTF
j_call: TRBJ2-2; d_call: TRBD2; clone_size: NA; v_call: TRBV7-9; cdr3_nt: TGTGCCAGCAGCTTATCCGGCCGAGCGGGGCACACCGGGGAGCTGTTTTTT; cdr3_aa: CASSLSGRAGHTGELFF
j_call: TRBJ1-6; d_call: NA; clone_size: NA; v_call: TRBV9; cdr3_nt: TGCGCCAGCAGCGCGCGGACAGCATATTCTTTCGATTCACCCCTCCACTTT; cdr3_aa: CASSARTAYSFDSPLHF
j_call: TRBJ2-5; d_call: TRBD1; clone_size: many; v_call: TRBV2; cdr3_nt: TGTGCCAGCAGAGGCAGGACAGGGAGTCAAGAGACCCAGTACTTC; cdr3_aa: CASRGRTGSQETQYF
j_call: TRBJ2-2; d_call: TRBD1; clone_size: NA; v_call: TRBV19; cdr3_nt: TGTGCCAGTAGAGGACAGGGCGGAGTCGCCGGGGAGCTGTTTTTT; cdr3_aa: CASRGQGGVAGELFF
j_call: TRBJ1-6; d_call: NA; clone_size: once; v_call: TRBV6-2/TRBV6-3; cdr3_nt: TGTGCCAGCACCGGAGGAGCAGGGGACGGTTCACCCCTCCACTTT; cdr3_aa: CASTGGAGDGSPLHF
j_call: TRBJ2-5; d_call: NA; clone_size: few; v_call: TRBV2; cdr3_nt: TGTGCCAGCTACGACAGACACCAAGAGACCCAGTACTTC; cdr3_aa: CASYDRHQETQYF